The rows below give T cell receptor beta chains drawn from one sample of a study of T-cell memory formation after mild COVID-19. TCRdb re-derived calls from the 5' RACE reads in MiXCR, one entry per CDR3 protein. Of around 340,000 distinct CDR3 sequences listed, about 16% were seen once; the top ten hold about a fifth. Input material: PBMCs or a T cell subset sorted from them (not recorded which). All receptors come from a man aged 18-30 years who had mild COVID-19 (a few samples of this study predate the infection). Cell type and time point are not known. CDR3s include the opening cysteine and the closing phenylalanine or tryptophan. A D gene is named only where the DNA matches it firmly. Clone size appears in some rows only: once, few, many, or a class for an expanded clone.

J gene: TRBJ2-1; clone size: many; V gene: TRBV6-6; D gene: -; CDR3 DNA: TGTGCCAGCAGTCGACCACAGCTGGATTACAATGAGCAGTTCTTC; CDR3 protein: CASSRPQLDYNEQFF
J gene: TRBJ2-3; clone size: -; V gene: TRBV14; D gene: -; CDR3 DNA: TGTGCCAGCACCAGCAGGTTTAGAGATACGCAGTATTTT; CDR3 protein: CASTSRFRDTQYF
J gene: TRBJ2-2; clone size: few; V gene: TRBV9; D gene: -; CDR3 DNA: TGTGCCAGCAGGAGCGGAAAGGCGGGGGCCAACTCCGGGGAGCTGTTTTTT; CDR3 protein: CASRSGKAGANSGELFF
J gene: TRBJ1-2; clone size: -; V gene: TRBV27; D gene: TRBD1; CDR3 DNA: TGTGCCAGCAGTTTGCTGACAGGGAGTAATGGCTACACCTTC; CDR3 protein: CASSLLTGSNGYTF
J gene: TRBJ2-1; clone size: -; V gene: TRBV5-1; D gene: -; CDR3 DNA: TGCGCCAGCAGCGTGGAACCCACGTACAATGAGCAGTTCTTC; CDR3 protein: CASSVEPTYNEQFF
J gene: TRBJ1-6; clone size: -; V gene: TRBV7-2; D gene: -; CDR3 DNA: TGTGCCAGCAGCTGGATAGATGGATCTGAGTCACCCCTCCACTTT; CDR3 protein: CASSWIDGSESPLHF
J gene: TRBJ2-7; clone size: -; V gene: TRBV20-1; D gene: -; CDR3 DNA: TGCAGTGCTAGAGATGGGGACACCAGCGAGCAGTACTTC; CDR3 protein: CSARDGDTSEQYF
J gene: TRBJ2-3; clone size: -; V gene: TRBV7-8; D gene: -; CDR3 DNA: TGTGCCAGCAGCTTAGTTGCAGAGGATACGCAGTATTTT; CDR3 protein: CASSLVAEDTQYF
J gene: TRBJ2-3; clone size: -; V gene: TRBV19; D gene: -; CDR3 DNA: TGTGCCAGTAGTAGTGTCGGGGGAACCACAGATACGCAGTATTTT; CDR3 protein: CASSSVGGTTDTQYF
J gene: TRBJ2-1; clone size: few; V gene: TRBV27; D gene: TRBD2; CDR3 DNA: TGTGCCAGCGGGCACGGGGGGAACTACAATGAGCAGTTCTTC; CDR3 protein: CASGHGGNYNEQFF
J gene: TRBJ2-5; clone size: few; V gene: TRBV5-6; D gene: -; CDR3 DNA: TGTGCCAGCAGCTTGGTCCCAGAGACCCAGTACTTC; CDR3 protein: CASSLVPETQYF
J gene: TRBJ2-5; clone size: -; V gene: TRBV7-2; D gene: -; CDR3 DNA: TGTGCCAGCAGCTTACTTAGGGGGGTCCCGGGTCAGACCCAGTACTTC; CDR3 protein: CASSLLRGVPGQTQYF
J gene: TRBJ2-1; clone size: -; V gene: TRBV11-3; D gene: -; CDR3 DNA: TGTGCCAGCAGCGGGGACCCCAATGAGCAGTTCTTC; CDR3 protein: CASSGDPNEQFF
J gene: TRBJ2-1; clone size: many; V gene: TRBV5-1; D gene: -; CDR3 DNA: TGCGCCAGCAGCTCCACCGTGGGGGGATACAATGAGCAGTTCTTC; CDR3 protein: CASSSTVGGYNEQFF
J gene: TRBJ1-1; clone size: -; V gene: TRBV7-9; D gene: -; CDR3 DNA: TGTGCCAGCAGCCACGGGATACGGCTGGACACTGAAGCTTTCTTT; CDR3 protein: CASSHGIRLDTEAFF
J gene: TRBJ1-1; clone size: -; V gene: TRBV4-2; D gene: -; CDR3 DNA: TGTGCCAGCAGCCAGCAGGGAACGAACACTGAAGCTTTCTTT; CDR3 protein: CASSQQGTNTEAFF
J gene: TRBJ2-7; clone size: few; V gene: TRBV10-3; D gene: -; CDR3 DNA: TGTGCCATCAGTGAGCCCGATCCGAAGGCAGGGGCTTACGAGCAGTACTTC; CDR3 protein: CAISEPDPKAGAYEQYF
J gene: TRBJ2-5; clone size: -; V gene: TRBV7-9; D gene: TRBD1; CDR3 DNA: TGTGCCAGCAGCTTCTACAGGGGCCTCCAGACCCAGTACTTC; CDR3 protein: CASSFYRGLQTQYF
J gene: TRBJ2-3; clone size: -; V gene: TRBV5-6; D gene: -; CDR3 DNA: TGTGCCAGCAGCCCCGCGGTAGGGGATACGCAGTATTTT; CDR3 protein: CASSPAVGDTQYF
J gene: TRBJ1-1; clone size: few; V gene: TRBV20-1; D gene: -; CDR3 DNA: TGCAGTGCTAGAGAAGGGCAGAACACTGAAGCTTTCTTT; CDR3 protein: CSAREGQNTEAFF
J gene: TRBJ2-1; clone size: -; V gene: TRBV7-9; D gene: TRBD1; CDR3 DNA: TGTGCCAGCAGCCCTTCCGGGACAGGGCTGTTCTTC; CDR3 protein: CASSPSGTGLFF
J gene: TRBJ2-1; clone size: few; V gene: TRBV12-3/TRBV12-4; D gene: -; CDR3 DNA: TGTGCCAGCAGTTTAGCGCCAGCTGGGGATGTCGATGAGCAGTTCTTC; CDR3 protein: CASSLAPAGDVDEQFF
J gene: TRBJ2-5; clone size: -; V gene: TRBV3-1; D gene: -; CDR3 DNA: TGTGCCAGCAGTCAGGGGAAAGAGACCCAGTACTTC; CDR3 protein: CASSQGKETQYF
J gene: TRBJ1-2; clone size: few; V gene: TRBV29-1; D gene: -; CDR3 DNA: TGCAGCGTAGTTACTACAGGGAGAGCTAACTATGGCTACACCTTC; CDR3 protein: CSVVTTGRANYGYTF
J gene: TRBJ2-5; clone size: many; V gene: TRBV5-1; D gene: -; CDR3 DNA: TGCGCCAGCAGCTTCGGCAGGAGCCAAGAGACCCAGTACTTC; CDR3 protein: CASSFGRSQETQYF
J gene: TRBJ2-1; clone size: few; V gene: TRBV30; D gene: -; CDR3 DNA: TGTGCCGGGAGGCTAGCCGGTGAGCAGTTCTTC; CDR3 protein: CAGRLAGEQFF
J gene: TRBJ2-7; clone size: many; V gene: TRBV9; D gene: -; CDR3 DNA: TGTGCCAGCAGCGGAACTAGTGGCGAGCAGTACTTC; CDR3 protein: CASSGTSGEQYF
J gene: TRBJ2-3; clone size: -; V gene: TRBV12-3/TRBV12-4; D gene: -; CDR3 DNA: TGTGCCAGCAGGGAACGGGGATCCACAGATACGCAGTATTTT; CDR3 protein: CASRERGSTDTQYF
J gene: TRBJ2-2; clone size: many; V gene: TRBV24-1; D gene: TRBD1; CDR3 DNA: TGTGCCACCAGTGATTTGCCAGGACAGGGTTCGGCCGGGGAGCTGTTTTTT; CDR3 protein: CATSDLPGQGSAGELFF
J gene: TRBJ1-1; clone size: -; V gene: TRBV19; D gene: -; CDR3 DNA: TGTGCCAGTAGTATAATAGGGAACACTGAAGCTTTCTTT; CDR3 protein: CASSIIGNTEAFF
J gene: TRBJ1-3; clone size: few; V gene: TRBV5-1; D gene: -; CDR3 DNA: TGCGCCAGCAGCTTGGCCGGGACACCTCAAGGTTTACCCTCTGGAAACACCATATATTTT; CDR3 protein: CASSLAGTPQGLPSGNTIYF
J gene: TRBJ1-3; clone size: many; V gene: TRBV7-2; D gene: TRBD1; CDR3 DNA: TGTGCCAGCAGCCCTACAGGGGCTGGAAACACCATATATTTT; CDR3 protein: CASSPTGAGNTIYF
J gene: TRBJ1-2; clone size: few; V gene: TRBV5-5; D gene: -; CDR3 DNA: TGTGCCAGCAGCCCAATTCCCGGGGGTAGCCGCTATGGCTACACCTTC; CDR3 protein: CASSPIPGGSRYGYTF
J gene: TRBJ2-5; clone size: few; V gene: TRBV7-9; D gene: -; CDR3 DNA: TGTGCCAGCAGCTCCTGGACGCCTAAAGAGACCCAGTACTTC; CDR3 protein: CASSSWTPKETQYF
J gene: TRBJ2-1; clone size: -; V gene: TRBV9; D gene: TRBD2; CDR3 DNA: TGTGCCAGCAGCCCTCGGAGCGGGAGCCGCAATGAGCAGTTCTTC; CDR3 protein: CASSPRSGSRNEQFF
J gene: TRBJ2-3; clone size: many; V gene: TRBV4-2; D gene: -; CDR3 DNA: TGTGCCAGCAGCCACTCAGATACGCAGTATTTT; CDR3 protein: CASSHSDTQYF
J gene: TRBJ2-1; clone size: few; V gene: TRBV4-1; D gene: -; CDR3 DNA: TGCGCCAGCAGCCAAGATGGACTCGGAAAGCAGTTCTTC; CDR3 protein: CASSQDGLGKQFF
J gene: TRBJ1-6; clone size: -; V gene: TRBV6-2/TRBV6-3; D gene: -; CDR3 DNA: TGTGCCAGCAGCCTCGACAGTAGCTCCTATAATTCACCCCTCCACTTT; CDR3 protein: CASSLDSSSYNSPLHF
J gene: TRBJ1-2; clone size: few; V gene: TRBV4-3; D gene: TRBD1; CDR3 DNA: TGCGCCAGCAGCCCCGTGGGACAGGGTTTTTATGGCTACACCTTC; CDR3 protein: CASSPVGQGFYGYTF
J gene: TRBJ1-5; clone size: -; V gene: TRBV7-2; D gene: -; CDR3 DNA: TGTGCCAGCAGCCGGGGGCGTATGAGAGAAAATCAGCCCCAGCATTTT; CDR3 protein: CASSRGRMRENQPQHF
J gene: TRBJ2-1; clone size: once; V gene: TRBV11-2; D gene: TRBD2; CDR3 DNA: TGTGCCAGCACCCGTAGGCTAGCGGGGGGCACGACCTACAATGAGCAGTTCTTC; CDR3 protein: CASTRRLAGGTTYNEQFF
J gene: TRBJ1-4; clone size: -; V gene: TRBV4-2; D gene: TRBD1; CDR3 DNA: TGTGCCAGCAGCCAAACCCAGGGGGTGGGGGAAAAACTGTTTTTT; CDR3 protein: CASSQTQGVGEKLFF
J gene: TRBJ2-1; clone size: -; V gene: TRBV27; D gene: -; CDR3 DNA: TGTGCCAGCCGAGACTGCTACAATGAGCAGTTCTTC; CDR3 protein: CASRDCYNEQFF
J gene: TRBJ2-5; clone size: -; V gene: TRBV20-1; D gene: -; CDR3 DNA: TGCAGTGCTCCGATTAGGGATGGAGAGACCCAGTACTTC; CDR3 protein: CSAPIRDGETQYF
J gene: TRBJ1-1; clone size: few; V gene: TRBV28; D gene: -; CDR3 DNA: TGTGCCAGCAGTTTATTTCCTGGACAGAGAAACACTGAAGCTTTCTTT; CDR3 protein: CASSLFPGQRNTEAFF
J gene: TRBJ2-7; clone size: -; V gene: TRBV20-1; D gene: -; CDR3 DNA: TGCAGTGCTAGAGATACAGGAGGTTTCTCCTACGAGCAGTACTTC; CDR3 protein: CSARDTGGFSYEQYF
J gene: TRBJ2-1; clone size: -; V gene: TRBV5-1; D gene: TRBD2; CDR3 DNA: TGCGCCAGCAGCTTGGGGACTAGCGATTTCAATGAGCAGTTCTTC; CDR3 protein: CASSLGTSDFNEQFF
J gene: TRBJ1-2; clone size: -; V gene: TRBV7-2; D gene: TRBD1; CDR3 DNA: TGTGCCAGCAGCTTAGGGCCAGGGGGCTCTAACTATGGCTACACCTTC; CDR3 protein: CASSLGPGGSNYGYTF
J gene: TRBJ2-1; clone size: few; V gene: TRBV6-4; D gene: -; CDR3 DNA: TGTGCCAGCAGATTAAAATCGTTGAATGAGCAGTTCTTC; CDR3 protein: CASRLKSLNEQFF
J gene: TRBJ2-4; clone size: -; V gene: TRBV10-2; D gene: -; CDR3 DNA: TGCGCCAGCAGACCGTTGGGGCAAAACATTCAGTACTTC; CDR3 protein: CASRPLGQNIQYF
J gene: TRBJ1-6; clone size: -; V gene: TRBV27; D gene: TRBD1; CDR3 DNA: TGTGCCAGCAGTTGGGACAGCCTACCATTTTCACCCCTCCACTTT; CDR3 protein: CASSWDSLPFSPLHF